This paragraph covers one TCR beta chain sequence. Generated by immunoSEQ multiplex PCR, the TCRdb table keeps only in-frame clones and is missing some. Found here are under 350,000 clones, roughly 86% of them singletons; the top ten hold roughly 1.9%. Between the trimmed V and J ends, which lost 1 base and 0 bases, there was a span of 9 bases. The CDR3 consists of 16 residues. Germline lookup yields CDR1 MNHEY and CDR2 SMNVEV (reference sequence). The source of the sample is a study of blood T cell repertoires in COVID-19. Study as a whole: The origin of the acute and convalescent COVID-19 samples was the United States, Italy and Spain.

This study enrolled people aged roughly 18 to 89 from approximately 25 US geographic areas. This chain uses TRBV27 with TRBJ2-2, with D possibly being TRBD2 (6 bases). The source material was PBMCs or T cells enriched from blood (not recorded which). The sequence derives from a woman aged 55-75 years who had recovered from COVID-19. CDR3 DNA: TGTGCCAGCAGTTTATTGGCGGGGACGAACACCGGGGAGCTGTTTTTT. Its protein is CASSLLAGTNTGELFF.